What follows describes a single T cell receptor beta chain. These data are taken from a study of cytomegalovirus exposure and HLA in healthy donors. Germline assignment: CDR1 LGHNA and CDR2 YSLEER. The CDR3 has 14 amino acids. V lost 2 bases, J lost 6 bases, and 11 bases lay in between. 60 Vbeta and 13 Jbeta primers were used in PCR. Generated by immunoSEQ multiplex PCR, the TCRdb table keeps only in-frame clones and is missing some. Of some 120,000 clones in the sample, approximately 80% were seen once. This TCR was sampled from a young man in good health and CMV-seronegative. This chain connects TRBV4-3 to TRBJ2-4; D may be TRBD1 (6 bases). Material for sequencing was PBMCs. This CDR3 reads CASSQFWGLNIQYF. The DNA of the CDR3 is TGCGCCAGCAGCCAATTTTGGGGGCTAAACATTCAGTACTTC.